A single sample gave rise to the 9 T cell receptor beta chains below, sequenced in a study of T cell changes during pregnancy in multiple sclerosis. The repertoire was sequenced with immunoSEQ multiplex PCR; TCRdb's copy has only in-frame clones and lacks some. The table has 75,000 to 95,000 clones, about 89% seen once; the top ten hold about 1%. Sequencing used peripheral blood, obtained in the first trimester of pregnancy. These receptors were taken from a female donor in good health, enrolled as a control in a pregnancy study.

The table lists this clone with a few counts. V and J are TRBV4-1 and TRBJ1-1, with a possible D match to TRBD1 (5 bases). Trimming removed 0 bases at V and 6 bases at J, with 11 bases between. The CDR3 spans 14 residues. Germline CDR1 and CDR2: MGHRA and YSYEKL. CDR3 nucleotide sequence: TGCGCCAGCAGCCAAGATCAGGGCGCGGCTGAAGCTTTCTTT. It specifies CASSQDQGAAEAFF.

This chain links TRBV4-2 with TRBJ2-6; TRBD2 agrees at 7 bases. The CDR3 spans 19 residues. V gave up 2 bases and J gave up 1 base; unmatched junction bases: 11. Germline assignment: CDR1 LGHNA and CDR2 YNFKEQ. CDR3 sequence (DNA): TGTGCCAGCAGCCAACGGGAGATAGGGAGGGAGTCTGGGGCCAACGTCCTGACTTTC. It translates to CASSQREIGRESGANVLTF.

The V call is TRBV14, the J call TRBJ2-5; D is possibly TRBD2 (6 bases). V was shortened by 4 bases and J by 1 base, with 10 bases between the two germline ends. Germline CDR1 reads SGHDN; CDR2 reads FVKESK. The CDR3 runs 14 residues. The CDR3 DNA reads as TGTGCCAGCAGCCCGGGACTGCGCCAAGAGACCCAGTACTTC. Residues: CASSPGLRQETQYF.

The chain is built from TRBV10-3 and TRBJ2-5; possible D gene TRBD2, 6 bases. The CDR3 runs 11 residues. Per the germline V gene, CDR1 is ENHRY and CDR2 is SYGVKD. The CDR3 coding sequence is TGTGCTAGCGGTCCTCAAGAGACCCAGTACTTC. This translates into CASGPQETQYF.

The CDR3, as DNA: TGTGCCAGCAGCCCGGGGACAGGTCAAGAGACCCAGTACTTC. As protein: CASSPGTGQETQYF. This chain uses TRBV5-5 with TRBJ2-5; 8 nucleotides agree with TRBD1. The V segment lost 4 bases and the J segment 2 bases; nucleotides outside the gene matches: 4. The CDR3 is 14 residues long. The germline CDR1 and CDR2 sequences are SGHKS and YYEKEE (reference sequence).

This clone showed up just once. This chain connects TRBV7-2 to TRBJ1-2; D unclear. This CDR3 spans 12 amino acids. Trimming pared 3 bases from V and 3 bases from J, leaving 5 bases between. The germline gives CDR1 SGHTA, CDR2 FQGNSA. CDR3 loop: CASSFSYYGYTF. CDR3 in DNA: TGTGCCAGCAGCTTCTCGTACTATGGCTACACCTTC.

Concerning this clone itself: One junction end does not reproduce the germline sequence, and a read error may be involved. This rearrangement joins TRBV10-3 to TRBJ1-2; 8 bases match TRBD1. The CDR3 consists of 13 residues. The V gene's germline CDR1 is ENHRY and CDR2 SYGVKD. The DNA for the CDR3 is TGTGCCATCAGTGGGGACAGGTTTTATGACTACACCTTC. As protein: CAISGDRFYDYTF.

The rearrangement joins TRBV6-6 to TRBJ2-7, with TRBD1 matching 7 bases. The length of the CDR3 is 14 residues. Germline CDR1 reads MNHNY; CDR2 reads SVGAGI (reference sequence). Trimming took 2 bases from V and 0 from J; bases not matched to a gene: 1. CDR3 in amino acids: CASSYGDSSYEQYF. The CDR3 DNA follows: TGTGCCAGCAGTTACGGGGACAGCTCCTACGAGCAGTACTTC.

The chain is built from TRBV18 and TRBJ1-4, with D hard to call. V was cut by 2 bases and J by 7 bases, with 11 bases left in between. CDR3 size: 14 residues. CDR1 and CDR2 from the germline V gene are KGHSH and LQKENI. The CDR3 loop reads CASSPDLSSEKLFF. The CDR3 DNA sequence: TGTGCCAGCTCACCAGATTTGTCGAGTGAAAAACTGTTTTTT. Together with reference TRBV18 and TRBJ1-4, the CDR3 gives the full variable domain: NAGVMQNPRHLVRRRGQEARLRCSPMKGHSHVYWYRQLPEEGLKFMVYLQKENIIDESGMPKERFSAEFPKEGPSILRIQQVVRGDSAAYFCASSPDLSSEKLFFGSGTQLSVL.